This T cell receptor beta chain originates from a study of shared clonotypes between healthy human individuals. Study-level results: Shared across a few donors were around 5% of the naive CD4 clonotypes.

Adult donors, all healthy and HIV-negative, had no recent acute infections or vaccinations. A CD45RA-negative memory subset and a CD45RA+ naive subset were separated from the CD4+ cells. The junction had 7 bases not matched to a gene; V was cut back by 0 bases and J by 6 bases. CDR3 size: 15 residues. CDR1 is SGHRS and CDR2 is YFSETQ in the germline V gene. As for this clone: Its antigen is not identified.

Sorted subsets were amplified in replicate PCRs using approximately 0.2 ug DNA, 30,000 to 35,000 T cell genomes. The protocol was immunoSEQ multiplex PCR, while the TCRdb copy is restricted to in-frame clones and leaves out a portion. Here the sample spans some 1 million clones, roughly 80% being singletons. The chain is built from TRBV5-1 and TRBJ2-7, with TRBD2 identical over 9 bases. The TCR comes from a man younger than 35 in good health. Sequencing used memory CD4+ T cells sorted from blood. Stated subset: CD45RA-negative fraction. CDR3 DNA: TGCGCCAGCAGCTTGGCCTCTAGCGGGGCAGCCGAGCAGTACTTC. Translated, it gives CASSLASSGAAEQYF.